Here is one T cell receptor (beta chain) with its context. This specimen belongs to a study of cytomegalovirus exposure and HLA in healthy donors. Germline loops: CDR1 SGHNT, CDR2 YENEEA. V dropped 3 bases and J dropped 2 bases, with 4 bases sitting between them. There are 12 residues in the CDR3. The PCR used 60 Vbeta and 13 Jbeta primers. Libraries were prepared by immunoSEQ multiplex PCR; TCRdb keeps only in-frame clonotypes and omits some of them. There are 41,000 or so clones in the sample, with under 8% held by the top ten. This chain joins TRBV11-3 and TRBJ1-1, with no clear D. The receptor was isolated from a young man in good health and CMV-seronegative. The sample consisted of PBMCs. The CDR3: CASSFSNTEAFF. The CDR3 nucleotides are TGTGCCAGCAGCTTCTCCAACACTGAAGCTTTCTTT.